This T cell receptor beta chain was recorded in a study of blood T cell repertoires in COVID-19. The data were produced by immunoSEQ multiplex PCR, yet TCRdb's version contains in-frame clones alone and is incomplete. This sample has some 390,000 clones, with about 91% found just once. Germline V gives CDR1 SGHNT, CDR2 YYREEE (reference sequence). This CDR3 is 14 amino acids long. V was cut by 2 bases and J by 2 bases, with 10 bases left in between. This chain joins TRBV5-4 and TRBJ2-5; possible D gene TRBD2, 7 bases. The clonotype was recovered from a woman aged 35 to 49 with COVID-19, enrolled during active disease. The sequencing sample was made of peripheral blood. The CDR3 reads CASSLGGGQETQYF. The CDR3 nucleotides read TGTGCCAGCAGCTTAGGGGGAGGGCAAGAGACCCAGTACTTC.